This T cell receptor (beta chain) originates from a study of T cell changes during pregnancy in multiple sclerosis (dated by TCRdb to about 2019). Notes on the research overall: Changes in the T cell repertoire over the course of pregnancy were examined in this study in women with multiple sclerosis.

To prepare the library, the immunoSEQ multiplex PCR assay was applied. TCRdb took over this immuneACCESS table, retaining in-frame rearrangements with V and J assigned. Such tables are incomplete; in checked studies, under half of the missing clones stem from an unresolved V gene, and the remainder is unexplained. The sample yields approximately 37,000 clones; roughly 92% were counted once. About 0.8% of the sample is in the top ten clones. Of note for this clone: Which antigen it targets is not known. No base quality values were provided; no much bigger clone lies one nucleotide off.

Trimming costs V 4 bases and J 7 bases, and their ends lie 21 bases apart. The CDR1 and CDR2 encoded by the germline V gene are SGDLS and YYNGEE. The CDR3 sequence holds 16 residues, the cysteine and phenylalanine included. Only the CDR3 part of the read is kept: 48 bases, read in frame from the first base. The sequenced sample was CD4+ T cells from peripheral blood mononuclear cells, obtained before pregnancy. This sequence uses TRBV9 and TRBJ2-1; TRBD2 could be the D gene, as 7 bases match. The sequence was obtained from a female donor with multiple sclerosis, enrolled in a pregnancy study. The CDR3 in this case is CASSPYGEGGGNEQFF. The nucleotide sequence reads TGTGCCAGCAGCCCCTATGGAGAGGGAGGGGGAAATGAGCAGTTCTTC.